This T cell receptor (beta chain) was found in a study of naive and memory T cell subsets (dated by TCRdb to the late 2010s). As for the study more broadly: The study applied an open-source, UMI-based TCR alpha and beta sequencing pipeline to sorted naive and memory peripheral blood T cell subsets. RNA was DNase-treated and reverse transcribed with TCR constant-region primers, mostly using SuperScript III. The functional CMV T cell responses agreed completely with IgG serology results.

The library was built by means of UMI-ligation and nested PCR. An equimolar mix of two oligonucleotides covering both TRBC1 and TRBC2 was used as the beta constant-region primer. A single-stranded oligonucleotide bearing the SP2 primer plus a 12-nucleotide UMI was ligated onto the 3' end of the cDNA by T4 RNA ligase 1. The ligated cDNA went through four rounds of PCR with nested alpha and beta constant-region primers together with the SP2 primer. The ligation reaction was kept at 16 degrees C for 20-24 hours. PCR2 was typically run as a SYBR Green qPCR and stopped at a predetermined threshold to prevent over-amplification. Apart from the first purification, every purification step used Agencourt AMPure XP magnetic beads. Library amounts were measured by Qubit and library quality was assessed on a TapeStation, where the main peak was expected at around 650 bp. Sequencing of the pooled libraries was done on an Illumina MiSeq using v2 2x251 paired-end kits, which typically yielded 1-2 million reads per sample. Each sample's library went into the pool at roughly 4.4 nM, and about 4.5-8% PhiX was added to help with cluster recognition. As for the original processing: Decombinator assigned V and J genes to Demultiplexor-processed FASTQ reads by tag matching, allowing a single base-pair mismatch. By using UMIs, Collapsinator corrected both sequencing errors and the frequency errors caused by PCR heterogeneity. TCRs were translated and CDR3s were extracted from the conserved cysteine to the FGXG phenylalanine by CDR3Translator, with non-productive sequences being flagged. Gini, Shannon entropy and inverse Simpson indices were calculated on repertoires that had been subsampled to equal numbers of UMI-defined TCRs. Power-law fits to clonotype abundance distributions were performed by maximum likelihood within the linear range. When run on a single naive CD8 sample, MIGEC and the pipeline yielded similar UMI counts, similar unique TCR numbers and similar clonal distributions. A set of several thousand CMV-associated CDR3 sequences, compiled from VDJdb and a published dataset, was used to search the repertoires. Using fastp trimming at Q25 and MiXCR clonotype assembly, TCRdb reanalyzed the public sequencing data and kept in-frame beta chains. Each entry is one CDR3 protein sequence, shown with its most common DNA and genes. The authors' filters were not applied to this entry. The sample data list tens of thousands of distinct CDR3 sequences, and around 13% of these were observed just once. The leading ten clones occupy 0.9% to 0.95% of the sample.

Results and caveats for the whole study, not just this receptor: The repertoire findings for the naive and memory subsets could not be validated against a ground truth, as none was available. Single alpha or beta chain sequences, rather than paired alpha/beta receptors, were used to define clonotypes. Following error correction, more than 90% of naive TCR sequences occurred only once, which made naive abundance distributions much steeper than those of memory subsets. The abundance of TCRs followed a power law with an exponent that differed between naive and memory subsets yet stayed consistent across the three individuals. RNA-based TCR counts may be influenced by expression changes linked to T cell activation and differentiation. Gini index rose and Shannon and inverse Simpson diversity fell from naive through CM, EM and EMRA in both CD4 and CD8 cells.

From the second PCR step on, the TCR alpha and beta chain libraries were amplified in separate reactions. Donor CMV status was determined by IFNgamma production from CD4+ T cells after overnight stimulation of fresh PBMCs with CMV viral lysate. CD4 T cells were positively selected with Miltenyi beads, followed by positive selection of CD8 T cells from the CD4-negative fraction. Cells were stained for CD3, CD4, CD8, CD45RA, CD27 and a live/dead dye and were sorted on a BD Aria II into four subsets based on CD45RA and CD27. A few healthy volunteers provided blood, and the blood of each volunteer was split into CD4 and CD8 T cells and then into four differentiation subsets. Approximately 120 ml of peripheral blood was taken from each donor, and PBMC were separated by density-gradient centrifugation on Ficoll-Paque PLUS. After sorting, cells were lysed in RLT buffer, RNA was extracted using a Qiagen RNeasy kit, and the extracted RNA was stored at -80 degrees C.

As for this clonotype: Its antigen specificity is not known. No clone much larger than this one lies a single base away; base qualities are absent.

This TCR was recovered from a human donor in good health. Specimen: central memory CD4+ T cells from blood. The cell subset or site label here, explained by the study, means: central memory, CD45RA- CD27+.

The bases are TGTGCCACCAGTGACACCGGGGGTTCCGGGGAGCTGTTTTTT. Its protein is CATSDTGGSGELFF. The receptor chain draws on TRBV24-1 and TRBJ2-2; tentative D gene TRBD2, with 6 bases matching. Deletion took 4 bases off V and 6 bases off J, with a span of 11 bases between the germline ends. The CDR3 numbers 14 residues from cysteine through phenylalanine. CDR3 DNA is the only sequence kept; it has 42 bases, read in frame from the first base. Taken from the germline V gene, the CDR1 and CDR2 loops are KGHDR and SFDVKD.